These T cell receptor beta chains were read from a single sample in a study of T cells after yellow fever vaccination. TCRdb recomputed calls from the 5' RACE reads with MiXCR, one row per CDR3 protein. The data contain 450,000 to 650,000 distinct CDR3 sequences, roughly 14% of them singletons. Here the sequenced sample was PBMCs, taken on the day of the yellow fever booster vaccination. The receptors originated from a man aged 30 to 45 who received the YFV17D yellow fever vaccine. Each CDR3 is given with its conserved first and last residue.

V gene	J gene	CDR3 protein
TRBV12-3/TRBV12-4	TRBJ1-1	CASSPYRRPEAFF
TRBV7-9	TRBJ2-2	CASSGSRQGNTGELFF
TRBV20-1	TRBJ2-4	CSASRGRGAGAKNIQYF
TRBV4-1	TRBJ2-1	CARAEPGLTNEQFF
TRBV6-5	TRBJ2-7	CASRSAGTGQYF
TRBV20-1	TRBJ2-7	CSAAPGTVGYEQYF
TRBV24-1	TRBJ1-1	CATRQGKAEAFF
TRBV29-1	TRBJ1-1	CSVAQTVNTEAFF
TRBV5-1	TRBJ2-7	CASSLEQGVGSEQYF
TRBV25-1	TRBJ1-1	CASSVRGQGNTEAFF
TRBV7-3	TRBJ2-1	CASSLMAGATINSYNEQFF
TRBV4-1	TRBJ2-5	CASSHSAWYQETQYF
TRBV15	TRBJ2-7	CASRSGESYEQYF
TRBV20-1	TRBJ2-5	CSARSRDSQETQYF
TRBV10-3	TRBJ2-7	CAISEPLAPYEQYF
TRBV7-2	TRBJ2-1	CASSSDYSEQFF
TRBV12-3/TRBV12-4	TRBJ2-4	CASSFGDTGSDIQYF
TRBV20-1	TRBJ2-7	CSANLAGRANSYEQYF
TRBV9	TRBJ2-5	CASSVDPEVQETQYF
TRBV18	TRBJ2-1	CASSPPRLAGGYNEQFF
TRBV30	TRBJ1-4	CAWNSPGLGKDEKLFF
TRBV30	TRBJ2-1	CAWSGRTSGYNEQFF
TRBV30	TRBJ2-1	CAWSVAGEGEQFF
TRBV12-3/TRBV12-4	TRBJ2-2	CASRGASGSTTGELFF
TRBV28	TRBJ1-2	CASSSGTGGANGGYGYTF
TRBV28	TRBJ2-5	CASSPPAGLAGEETQYF
TRBV7-2	TRBJ1-2	CASSENRQKGYTF
TRBV11-3	TRBJ2-1	CASSAKGAEQFF
TRBV5-4	TRBJ2-7	CASSPPATSAHYEQYF
TRBV18	TRBJ2-2	CASSPGLAGEELFF
TRBV28	TRBJ2-7	CASKGELGDPGSIYEQYF
TRBV12-3/TRBV12-4	TRBJ1-1	CASSSEFGEAFF
TRBV6-5	TRBJ2-6	CASSYQTGLGANVLTF
TRBV21-1	TRBJ2-3	CASSKEAAGPDTQYF
TRBV20-1	TRBJ2-7	CSAREVSWEQYF
TRBV7-9	TRBJ1-1	CASSLGDRPTEAFF
TRBV7-2	TRBJ1-3	CASRKYISGNTIYF
TRBV7-6	TRBJ2-1	CASSLGSSGRYNEQFF
TRBV29-1	TRBJ2-3	CSVDWASDTQYF
TRBV12-3/TRBV12-4	TRBJ1-4	CASRDRDNEKLFF
TRBV12-5	TRBJ2-1	CASGLELPGLAGGREQFF
TRBV11-1	TRBJ1-2	CASSSDNSNYGYTF
TRBV20-1	TRBJ2-5	CSARDRSFQYF
TRBV6-1	TRBJ2-7	CATSQGRNGEQYF
TRBV5-1	TRBJ1-4	CASSLSPKDNPEKLFF
TRBV27	TRBJ2-1	CASSFGTSGNNEQFF
TRBV20-1	TRBJ2-1	CSAATSGRSSYNEQFF
TRBV25-1	TRBJ2-2	CASSTTGRNTGELFF
TRBV23-1	TRBJ1-6	CASSAPPADRGNSPLHF
TRBV10-3	TRBJ1-5	CAISESRGDQPQHF